The TCR beta chain described here comes from a study of T cell changes during pregnancy in multiple sclerosis. The repertoire was sequenced with immunoSEQ multiplex PCR; TCRdb's copy has only in-frame clones and lacks some. The repertoire holds 65,000 to 85,000 clones, with approximately 90% as singletons. The CDR3 is made up of 13 amino acids. Germline V gene data show CDR1 as SQVTM and CDR2 as ANQGSEA. V was trimmed by 4 bases and J by 1 base, leaving 10 bases between them. The TCR sequence derives from a female donor with multiple sclerosis, enrolled in a pregnancy study. The starting material was peripheral blood, obtained in the second trimester of pregnancy. This chain links TRBV29-1 with TRBJ2-5; tentative D call: TRBD1 (6 bases). The CDR3, as DNA: TGCAGCGTTGGGACAGTCCTCCAAGAGACCCAGTACTTC. Translating gives CSVGTVLQETQYF. Complete variable domain (other parts from reference TRBV29-1 and TRBJ2-5): SAVISQKPSRDICQRGTSLTIQCQVDSQVTMMFWYRQQPGQSLTLIATANQGSEATYESGFVIDKFPISRPNLTFSTLTVSNMSPEDSSIYLCSVGTVLQETQYFGPGTRLLVL.